Below are 27 T cell receptor beta chains sequenced from a single sample in a study of T cells in Graves' hyperthyroidism and ophthalmopathy. The investigators amplified TCR beta CDR3 regions from RNA transcripts. RT-PCR in the first round (using the HTBI primer set) targeted the TCR CDR3. MiXCR, run by TCRdb on the multiplex PCR reads, gives a single entry per CDR3 protein. The repertoire includes more than 300,000 distinct CDR3 sequences, around 13% of them detected once, and around 23% sits in the top ten. Sequenced material: blood. Source of these receptors: a woman aged 25 to 39 with Graves' hyperthyroidism.

This clonotype was seen at least ten times. The chain carries TRBV11-2 and TRBJ2-7; D gene unclear. Germline CDR1 is SGHAT and CDR2 is FQNNGV. CDR3 length equals 13 residues. V was shortened by 5 bases and J by 0 bases, with 8 bases between the two germline ends. For the CDR3, the DNA is TGTGCCAGCAGCCCCGGTCGCTCCTACGAGCAGTACTTC. This gives the protein CASSPGRSYEQYF.

The rearrangement joins TRBV7-2 to TRBJ2-7; D uncertain. The germline CDR1 and CDR2 sequences are SGHTA and FQGNSA. The CDR3 spans 12 residues. With 3 bases removed from V and 6 bases from J, the gap between germline ends came to 9 bases. The CDR3 coding sequence is TGTGCCAGCAGCTTTATGATGCGCGAGCAGTACTTC. Protein product: CASSFMMREQYF.

This chain joins TRBV4-2 and TRBJ2-3; 12 bases are shared with TRBD1. CDR3 length equals 16 residues. The V segment lost 3 bases and the J segment 3 bases; nucleotides outside the gene matches: 4. In germline, CDR1 is LGHNA, CDR2 YNFKEQ. In DNA, the CDR3 is TGTGCCAGCAGCCAGGGACAGGGGGCGCGGACAGATACGCAGTATTTT. Translation: CASSQGQGARTDTQYF.

This clonotype was counted only a few times. V usage is TRBV28 and J usage is TRBJ2-1; 7 bases align to TRBD2. Germline trimming cut 10 bases from V and 7 bases from J; bases unmatched to any gene: 16. Germline loops: CDR1 MDHEN, CDR2 SYDVKM. The CDR3 contains 15 residues. The CDR3 spells CAISLEGLMRNEQFF. The CDR3 region has the DNA TGTGCCATCTCACTCGAGGGACTAATGAGAAATGAGCAGTTCTTC.

This clonotype was counted between two and nine times. The V gene is TRBV29-1, the J gene TRBJ2-5; 9 nucleotides agree with TRBD1. Germline lookup yields CDR1 SQVTM and CDR2 ANQGSEA. Trimming cost V 5 bases and J 5 bases; bases outside gene matches: 9. The length of the CDR3 is 14 residues. The CDR3 coding sequence is TGCAGCGTTCTGCGGGACAGGGTTGACGAGACCCAGTACTTC. Translation gives CSVLRDRVDETQYF.

This clonotype was found a few times. The chain links TRBV20-1 to TRBJ1-4; D remains unclear. In germline, CDR1 is DFQATT, CDR2 SNEGSKA (reference sequence). The CDR3 covers 15 residues. V dropped 0 bases and J dropped 0 bases, with 8 bases sitting between them. The CDR3 DNA is TGCAGTGCTAGAGATTTGGGAACAACTAATGAAAAACTGTTTTTT. Translated, it gives CSARDLGTTNEKLFF.

This clonotype was seen a handful of times. The CDR3: CASTSGDRYEDEQYF. CDR3 nucleotide sequence: TGTGCCAGTACCTCAGGAGACAGGTACGAAGACGAGCAGTACTTC. The V call is TRBV19, the J call TRBJ2-7; D may be TRBD1 (6 bases). Trimming left V 7 bases short and J 5 bases short, with 21 bases between. Germline V gene data show CDR1 as LNHDA and CDR2 as SQIVND (reference sequence). This CDR3 region has 15 residues.

This clonotype was counted at least ten times. The chain links TRBV2 to TRBJ2-4; 11 nucleotides line up with TRBD2. Looked up from germline, CDR1 is SNHLY and CDR2 is FYNNEI. The CDR3 has 15 residues. V lost 8 bases to trimming and J lost 0 bases; unmatched junction nucleotides: 3. CDR3 amino acids: CASRGTSGAKNIQYF. CDR3 in DNA: TGTGCCAGCCGAGGGACTAGCGGAGCCAAAAACATTCAGTACTTC.

This clonotype came up many times. The J gene is TRBJ2-7, the V gene TRBV25-1; D is unresolved. The CDR3 is 11 amino acids. Germline assignment: CDR1 MGHDK and CDR2 SYGVNS. The V end was cut by 3 bases, the J end by 13 bases, with 13 bases between. CDR3 sequence (DNA): TGTGCCAGCAGTGACGACCCTACGATCTACTTC. Translation gives CASSDDPTIYF.

Turning to this clonotype: Lacking the conserved final phenylalanine or tryptophan, this CDR3 likely reflects a read error. This sequence joins TRBV20-1 and TRBJ2-1; a weak D match, TRBD2 (6 bases). Looked up from germline, CDR1 is DFQATT and CDR2 is SNEGSKA (reference sequence). Trimming pared 6 bases from V and 7 bases from J, leaving 19 bases between. This CDR3 has 14 amino acids. The CDR3 loop reads CSAPRGNLGNEQFS. CDR3 coding DNA: TGCAGTGCGCCCCGGGGGAACCTGGGGAATGAGCAGTTCTCC.

This clonotype was counted at least ten times. This sequence joins TRBV7-6 and TRBJ2-3; D may be TRBD2 (6 bases). V dropped 8 bases and J dropped 3 bases, with 18 bases sitting between them. Germline-derived CDR1 and CDR2 are SGHVS and FNYEAQ. The CDR3 sequence is 15 residues long. CDR3 protein: CASGATGEGTDTQYF. The CDR3, as DNA: TGTGCCAGCGGCGCGACGGGAGAGGGTACAGATACGCAGTATTTT.

This clonotype was observed at least ten times. This chain uses TRBV6-6 with TRBJ2-3; D is perhaps TRBD1 (6 bases). Germline V CDR1 and CDR2: MNHNY, SVGAGI (reference sequence). The V end lost 2 bases, the J end lost 2 bases, and 14 bases lay between the germline ends. The CDR3 spans 16 residues. The CDR3 here is CASSYTAVGATDTQYF. The CDR3 region has the DNA TGTGCCAGCAGTTACACGGCGGTGGGGGCCACAGATACGCAGTATTTT.

This clonotype was detected only a few times. The chain recombines TRBV20-1 with TRBJ1-5, with D possibly being TRBD1 (5 bases). The CDR3 runs to 14 residues. Trimming took 6 bases from V and 0 from J, leaving 12 bases between them. CDR1 DFQATT and CDR2 SNEGSKA come from the germline V gene (reference sequence). The CDR3 here is CSARDPDSNQPQHF. CDR3 DNA sequence: TGCAGTGCGAGGGACCCAGATAGCAATCAGCCCCAGCATTTT.

The V call is TRBV20-1, the J call TRBJ1-5; D perhaps matches TRBD1 (5 bases). CDR1 DFQATT and CDR2 SNEGSKA come from the germline V gene (reference sequence). Between the trimmed V and J ends, which lost 1 base and 4 bases, there was a span of 14 bases. The CDR3 contains 15 residues. CDR3 coding DNA: TGCAGTGCTAGAGGGATCCGGGGCCGAAATCAGCCCCAGCATTTT. Its protein product is CSARGIRGRNQPQHF.

The chain uses TRBV4-1 and TRBJ2-1; TRBD1 matches 7 bases. CDR1 and CDR2 (germline): MGHRA, YSYEKL. The CDR3 length is 19 residues. Trimming cost V 0 bases and J 2 bases; bases outside gene matches: 13. The CDR3 here is CASSQDPLTRGRAYNEQFF. The CDR3 coding sequence is TGCGCCAGCAGCCAAGATCCCCTCACGAGGGGGCGCGCCTACAATGAGCAGTTCTTC.

V is TRBV11-1 and J is TRBJ2-1; TRBD1 agrees at 10 bases. V lost 3 bases, J lost 6 bases, and 8 bases stayed unmatched. The CDR3 contains 16 residues. CDR1 is SGHAT, CDR2 FQDESV, per germline (reference sequence). The CDR3, as DNA: TGTGCCAGCAGCTTCAGACAGGGGGCGCGTGCCAATGAGCAGTTCTTC. It is translated as CASSFRQGARANEQFF.

This clonotype was detected many times. The gene calls are TRBV12-3 or TRBV12-4 and TRBJ2-1; the D gene is possibly TRBD1 (5 bases). V shed 6 bases and J shed 2 bases, with 8 bases lying between them. CDR3 length equals 13 residues. CDR3 residues: CASRPRAYNEQFF. The CDR3 region has the DNA TGTGCCAGCAGACCCAGGGCCTACAATGAGCAGTTCTTC.

This chain links TRBV5-5 with TRBJ2-7; the match to TRBD2 covers 8 bases. The CDR3 is made up of 15 amino acids. With V trimmed by 5 bases and J by 2 bases, 9 bases remained unmatched. CDR1 is SGHKS, CDR2 YYEKEE, per germline (reference sequence). The CDR3 here is CASRKRLAFPYEQYF. The CDR3 nucleotides are TGTGCCAGCAGGAAAAGACTAGCGTTCCCCTACGAGCAGTACTTC. Supplemented by reference TRBV5-5 and TRBJ2-7, the full variable domain reads DAGVTQSPTHLIKTRGQQVTLRCSPISGHKSVSWYQQVLGQGPQFIFQYYEKEERGRGNFPDRFSARQFPNYSSELNVNALLLGDSALYLCASRKRLAFPYEQYFGPGTRLTVT.

The chain recombines TRBV3-1 with TRBJ2-7; TRBD1 is a possible D gene (5 bases). The CDR3 runs to 12 residues. Germline values: CDR1 LGHDT, CDR2 YNNKEL (reference sequence). Trimming stripped 4 bases from V and 5 bases from J, with 9 bases between. In nucleotides, the CDR3 is TGTGCCAGCAGCCGAAGGGGCGACGAGCAGTACTTC. Its protein is CASSRRGDEQYF.

Only one count was recorded for this clonotype. The chain carries TRBV6-1 and TRBJ2-1; D remains ambiguous. Germline V gene lookup returns CDR1 MNHNS and CDR2 SASEGT. The CDR3 runs 11 residues. V lost 10 bases and J 11 bases, leaving 15 bases between the germline ends. The CDR3 loop is CATLAEAKQFF. CDR3 DNA: TGTGCCACTCTGGCAGAAGCTAAGCAGTTCTTC.

The chain links TRBV3-1 to TRBJ2-2; TRBD2 might be the D (6 bases). Germline loops: CDR1 LGHDT, CDR2 YNNKEL (reference sequence). CDR3 size: 14 residues. Trimming took off 0 bases at V and 8 bases at J, with 10 bases between the two ends. The CDR3 here is CASSQDGAGGELFF. Written as DNA, the CDR3 is TGTGCCAGCAGCCAAGATGGCGCGGGGGGGGAGCTGTTTTTT.

Ten or more counts support this clonotype. CDR3 residues: CASSVDRGNYGYTF. The CDR3 region has the DNA TGTGCCAGCAGCGTAGATCGGGGAAACTATGGCTACACCTTC. The J gene is TRBJ1-2, the V gene TRBV9; D gene unclear. CDR3 length equals 14 residues. CDR1 and CDR2 (germline): SGDLS, YYNGEE. V lost 0 bases, J lost 2 bases, and 8 bases lay in between.

This clonotype appeared a few times. The chain has TRBV18 and TRBJ2-7, with no clear D. Germline CDR1 and CDR2: KGHSH and LQKENI. V was shortened by 1 base and J by 5 bases, with 12 bases between the two germline ends. The CDR3 is 14 amino acids. DNA for the CDR3: TGTGCCAGCTCACCACTTCCGCATTCAGACGAGCAGTACTTC. Translated, it gives CASSPLPHSDEQYF.

This clonotype was seen at least ten times. V usage is TRBV10-3 and J usage is TRBJ1-2; a possible D gene is TRBD1 (6 bases). CDR1 is ENHRY, CDR2 SYGVKD, per germline. This CDR3 has 13 amino acids. Trimming removed 4 bases at V and 1 base at J, with 7 bases between. CDR3 nucleotide sequence: TGTGCCATCAGTGGGACAGATAACTATGGCTACACCTTC. Translating it yields CAISGTDNYGYTF.

This clonotype has ten or more counts. The CDR3 coding sequence is TGTGCCAGCAGGCCCGGGGGAGAAGCAAAGACCCAGTACTTC. Its translation is CASRPGGEAKTQYF. The V gene is TRBV12-3 or TRBV12-4, the J gene TRBJ2-5; possibly TRBD2 for D (6 bases). Trimming shortened V by 6 bases and J by 6 bases, and 17 bases separated the two germline ends. The CDR3 runs 14 residues.

In this sample, this clonotype turned up many times. The chain links TRBV28 to TRBJ2-7; tentative D call: TRBD2 (7 bases). This CDR3 has 14 residues. Trimming pared 5 bases from V and 2 bases from J, leaving 13 bases between. Germline assignment: CDR1 MDHEN and CDR2 SYDVKM. The CDR3 coding sequence is TGTGCCAGCAGTAGGGGGGGAGTCACCTACGAGCAGTACTTC. Translated: CASSRGGVTYEQYF.

There are many counts of this clonotype. An end of the junction differs from the germline gene, which may be a read error. The chain couples TRBV7-7 to TRBJ2-1, with 7 positions matching TRBD2. This CDR3 contains 16 residues. Germline V gene data show CDR1 as SSHAT and CDR2 as FNYEAQ (reference sequence). The CDR3 reads CASSLESGTPYNEQFF. Here the CDR3 DNA reads TGTGCTAGCAGCTTAGAGAGCGGGACCCCCTACAATGAGCAGTTCTTC.